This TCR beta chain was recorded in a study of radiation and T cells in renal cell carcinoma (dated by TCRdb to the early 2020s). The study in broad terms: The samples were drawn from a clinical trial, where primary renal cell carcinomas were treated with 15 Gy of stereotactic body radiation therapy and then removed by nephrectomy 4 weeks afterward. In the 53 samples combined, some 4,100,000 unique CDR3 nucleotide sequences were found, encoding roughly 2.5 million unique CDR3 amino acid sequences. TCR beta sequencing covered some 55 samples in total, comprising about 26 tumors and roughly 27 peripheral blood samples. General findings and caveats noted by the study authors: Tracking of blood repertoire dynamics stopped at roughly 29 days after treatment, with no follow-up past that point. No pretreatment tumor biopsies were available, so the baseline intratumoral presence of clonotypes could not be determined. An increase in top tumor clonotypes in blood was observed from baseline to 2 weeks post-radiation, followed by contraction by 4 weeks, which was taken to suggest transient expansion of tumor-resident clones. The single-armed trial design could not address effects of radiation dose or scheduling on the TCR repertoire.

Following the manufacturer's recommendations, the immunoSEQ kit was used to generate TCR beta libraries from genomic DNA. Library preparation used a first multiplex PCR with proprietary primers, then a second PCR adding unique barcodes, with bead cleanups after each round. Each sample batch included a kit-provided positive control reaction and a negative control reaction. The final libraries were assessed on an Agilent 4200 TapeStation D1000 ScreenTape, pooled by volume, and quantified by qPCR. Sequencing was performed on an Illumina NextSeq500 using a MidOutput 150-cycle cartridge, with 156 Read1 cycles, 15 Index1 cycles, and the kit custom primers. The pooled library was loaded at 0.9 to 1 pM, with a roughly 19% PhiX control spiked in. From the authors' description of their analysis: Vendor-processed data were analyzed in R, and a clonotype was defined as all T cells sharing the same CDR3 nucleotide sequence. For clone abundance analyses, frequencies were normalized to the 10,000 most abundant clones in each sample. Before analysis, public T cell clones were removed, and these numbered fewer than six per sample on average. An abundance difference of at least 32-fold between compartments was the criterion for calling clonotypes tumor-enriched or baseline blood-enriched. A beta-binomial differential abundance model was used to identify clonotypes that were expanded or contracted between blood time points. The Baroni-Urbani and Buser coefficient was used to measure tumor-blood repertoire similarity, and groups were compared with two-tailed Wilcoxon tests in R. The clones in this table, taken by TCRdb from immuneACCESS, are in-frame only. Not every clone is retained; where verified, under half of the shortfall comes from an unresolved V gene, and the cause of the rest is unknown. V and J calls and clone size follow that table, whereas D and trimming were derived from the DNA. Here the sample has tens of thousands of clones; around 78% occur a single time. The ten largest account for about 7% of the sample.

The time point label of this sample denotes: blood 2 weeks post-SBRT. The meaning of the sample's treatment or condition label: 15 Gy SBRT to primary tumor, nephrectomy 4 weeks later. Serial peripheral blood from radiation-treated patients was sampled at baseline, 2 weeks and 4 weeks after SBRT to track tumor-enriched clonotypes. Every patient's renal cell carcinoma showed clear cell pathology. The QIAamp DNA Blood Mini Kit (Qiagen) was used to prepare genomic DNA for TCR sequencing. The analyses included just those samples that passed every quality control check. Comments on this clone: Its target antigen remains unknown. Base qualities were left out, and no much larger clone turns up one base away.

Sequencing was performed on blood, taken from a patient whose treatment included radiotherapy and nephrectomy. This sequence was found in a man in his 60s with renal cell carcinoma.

The CDR3 region: CASSMVVRETQYF. The sequenced DNA is TGTGCCAGTAGTATGGTGGTCAGGGAGACCCAGTACTTC. The chain is made from TRBV19 and TRBJ2-5; the D gene assignment is ambiguous. The CDR3 covers 13 residues, taking in both the cysteine and the phenylalanine. Only the CDR3 portion is preserved as DNA: 39 bases, with reading frame beginning at the first base. V is cut by 3 bases and J by 5 bases, and the space between the germline ends is 10 bases. The germline V gene (reference sequence) sets CDR1 to LNHDA and CDR2 to SQIVND.